This T cell receptor (beta chain) was captured in a study of blood T cell repertoires in COVID-19. Turning to the study itself: Samples representing acute and convalescent COVID-19 were sourced from the United States, Italy and Spain. From T cells, B-cell-depleted T cells, or PBMCs came the material, which was cDNA or gDNA.

Authors' methods: Scientists estimated how many nucleated cells there were by amplifying reference gene primers. Repertoires were generated with immunoSEQ multiplex PCR, while TCRdb's copy carries only in-frame clones and drops some. That table supplies the V and J calls and clone size; D and trimming were determined from the DNA. The profile shows 130,000 to 150,000 clones, around 80% of them singletons. The junction had 7 bases not matched to a gene; V was cut back by 0 bases and J by 8 bases. The CDR3 covers 15 residues. Germline V CDR1 and CDR2: LGHNA, YNFKEQ. This clone has only a few counts. This receptor was taken from a man in his sixties or seventies who had recovered from COVID-19. The chain combines TRBV4-2 with TRBJ2-1; 7 nucleotides match TRBD1. Sample: peripheral blood. CDR3 coding DNA: TGTGCCAGCAGCCAAGAAGACAGGGTTTTCGATGAGCAGTTCTTC. Encoded protein: CASSQEDRVFDEQFF.